This T cell receptor beta chain was sequenced in a study of cytomegalovirus exposure and HLA in healthy donors. Amplification used 60 Vbeta primers and 13 Jbeta primers. TCRdb keeps only in-frame clones here, not all; method: immunoSEQ multiplex PCR. The repertoire consists of around 150,000 clones, with roughly three fifths occurring once and the leading ten covering 6.5%. In the case of this clone: The antigen remains unidentified.

Overall study findings and caveats: Usually a TCR sequence was rare, but some public TCRs were found in many donors.

The length of the CDR3 is 13 residues. CDR1 is MDHEN and CDR2 is SYDVKM in the germline V gene. The V end lost 6 bases, the J end lost 1 base, and 9 bases lay between the germline ends. The sequenced sample was PBMCs. The origin of this receptor is an older woman in good health and CMV-seronegative. V is TRBV28 and J is TRBJ1-1; possibly TRBD1 for D (5 bases). CDR3 in amino acids: CASRGVGNTEAFF. DNA of the CDR3: TGTGCCAGCAGAGGGGTTGGGAACACTGAAGCTTTCTTT.